These 8 T cell receptor beta chains were all obtained from the same sample, sequenced in a study of blood T cell repertoires in COVID-19. Sequencing used immunoSEQ multiplex PCR; TCRdb keeps in-frame clones, though not all of them. The top ten clones hold more than 9.5% of a sample with about 240,000 clones, just under 85% of them seen once. Sequencing was carried out using peripheral blood. The receptor source for this set is a woman older than 75 with acute or convalescent COVID-19.

The CDR3 sequence: CASSRQGSGYTF. The CDR3 nucleotides are TGTGCCAGCAGCCGACAGGGATCCGGCTACACCTTC. The chain has TRBV6-5 and TRBJ1-2, with 7 positions matching TRBD1. The CDR3 has 12 amino acids. Germline V CDR1 and CDR2: MNHEY, SVGAGI. J was trimmed by 8 bases and V by 6 bases; bases with no gene match: 6.

The genes are TRBV2 and TRBJ1-6, with D perhaps TRBD1 (6 bases). This CDR3 is built from 15 residues. The germline V gene has CDR1 SNHLY and CDR2 FYNNEI. V lost 6 bases, J lost 10 bases, and 19 bases lay in between. The CDR3 region has the DNA TGTGCCAGCAGCCGCCGGGGCGGGGGGCAGTCACCCCTCCACTTT. Its protein is CASSRRGGGQSPLHF.

The J gene is TRBJ2-6, the V gene TRBV28, with 7 positions matching TRBD2. The CDR3 totals 18 residues. V lost 6 bases and J lost 0; bases outside the gene matches: 11. The germline V gene has CDR1 MDHEN and CDR2 SYDVKM. CDR3 region: CASRAPASGYSGANVLTF. The CDR3 DNA reads TGTGCCAGCAGGGCCCCGGCTAGCGGATACTCTGGGGCCAACGTCCTGACTTTC.

The chain has TRBV7-2 and TRBJ1-5; D not certain. Germline V gives CDR1 SGHTA, CDR2 FQGNSA. The CDR3 consists of 15 residues. Trimming stripped 5 bases from V and 0 bases from J, with 11 bases between. The CDR3 here is CASSPGIYSNQPQHF. For the CDR3, the DNA is TGTGCCAGCAGCCCCGGGATCTATAGCAATCAGCCCCAGCATTTT.

There are a few counts of this clone. The same CDR3 arises from other DNA sequences in this sample as well. The genes are TRBV28 and TRBJ1-5; no clear D. Germline V gene data show CDR1 as MDHEN and CDR2 as SYDVKM. Deletions cut 5 bases from V and 7 bases from J, with 9 bases between. This CDR3 contains 12 residues. CDR3 DNA sequence: TGTGCCAGCAGTCCTAGATTACAGCCCCAGCATTTT. This sequence encodes CASSPRLQPQHF.

The chain combines TRBV2 with TRBJ1-5; 8 bases map to TRBD1. The J segment lost 0 bases and the V segment lost 5 bases, leaving 12 bases of the junction unmatched. Germline-derived CDR1 and CDR2 are SNHLY and FYNNEI. The CDR3 totals 18 residues. Here the CDR3 reads CASSLGQVTGYSNQPQHF. CDR3 nucleotide sequence: TGTGCCAGCAGTTTGGGACAGGTGACCGGGTATAGCAATCAGCCCCAGCATTTT.

This clone was counted between two and nine times. The chain employs TRBV4-1 and TRBJ1-2; 7 bases agree with TRBD1. The CDR3 contains 15 residues. Germline trimming cut 1 base from V and 6 bases from J; bases unmatched to any gene: 8. Germline loops: CDR1 MGHRA, CDR2 YSYEKL. The CDR3 DNA follows: TGCGCCAGCAGCCAAGTTGCACAGGGGAAAGATGGCTACACCTTC. Protein sequence: CASSQVAQGKDGYTF.

This chain joins TRBV2 and TRBJ1-4; the D gene is possibly TRBD1 (6 bases). With 6 bases removed from V and 4 bases from J, the gap between germline ends came to 15 bases. CDR3 size: 15 residues. Germline V gene sequence: CDR1 SNHLY, CDR2 FYNNEI. In DNA form, the CDR3 reads TGTGCCAGCAGCCAGGGGCGCATATTTAATGAAAAACTGTTTTTT. Its protein product is CASSQGRIFNEKLFF.